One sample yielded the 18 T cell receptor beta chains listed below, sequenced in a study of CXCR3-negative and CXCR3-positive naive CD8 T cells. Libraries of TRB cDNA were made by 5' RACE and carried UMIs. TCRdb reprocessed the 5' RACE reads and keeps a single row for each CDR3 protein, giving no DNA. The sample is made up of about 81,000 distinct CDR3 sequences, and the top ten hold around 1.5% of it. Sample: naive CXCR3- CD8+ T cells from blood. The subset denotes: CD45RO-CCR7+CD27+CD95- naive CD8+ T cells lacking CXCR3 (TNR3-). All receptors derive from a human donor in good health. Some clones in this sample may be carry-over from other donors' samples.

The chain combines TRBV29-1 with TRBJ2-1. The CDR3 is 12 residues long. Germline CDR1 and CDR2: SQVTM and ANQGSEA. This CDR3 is CSVYTSNNEQFF.

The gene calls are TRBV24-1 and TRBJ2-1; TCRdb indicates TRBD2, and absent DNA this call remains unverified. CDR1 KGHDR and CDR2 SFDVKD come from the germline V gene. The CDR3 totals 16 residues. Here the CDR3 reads CATSESPSGSGDEQFF.

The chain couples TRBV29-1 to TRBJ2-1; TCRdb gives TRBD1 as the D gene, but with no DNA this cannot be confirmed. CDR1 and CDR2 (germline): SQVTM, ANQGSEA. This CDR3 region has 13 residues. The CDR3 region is CSALTGASNEQFF.

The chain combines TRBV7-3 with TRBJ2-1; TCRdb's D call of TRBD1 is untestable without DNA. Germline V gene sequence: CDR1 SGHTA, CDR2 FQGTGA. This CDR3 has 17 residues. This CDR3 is CASSPTGGLSSYNEQFF.

This chain's CDR3 is CSADRDRFNEQYF. The J gene is TRBJ2-7, the V gene TRBV20-1; TCRdb's assignment of TRBD1 cannot be checked, as there is no DNA. CDR3 length: 13 amino acids. Germline values: CDR1 DFQATT, CDR2 SNEGSKA (reference sequence).

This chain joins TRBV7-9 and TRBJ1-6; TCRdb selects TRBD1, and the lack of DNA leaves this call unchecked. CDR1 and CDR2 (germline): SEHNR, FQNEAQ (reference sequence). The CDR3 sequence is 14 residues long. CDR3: CASSLGQTDSPLHF.

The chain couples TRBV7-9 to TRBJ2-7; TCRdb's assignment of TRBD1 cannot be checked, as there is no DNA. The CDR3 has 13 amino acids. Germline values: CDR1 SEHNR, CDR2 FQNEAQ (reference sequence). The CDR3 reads CASSSGQNYEQYF. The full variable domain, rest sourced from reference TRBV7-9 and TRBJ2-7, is DTGVSQNPRHKITKRGQNVTFRCDPISEHNRLYWYRQTLGQGPEFLTYFQNEAQLEKSRLLSDRFSAERPKGSFSTLEIQRTEQGDSAMYLCASSSGQNYEQYFGPGTRLTVT.

The CDR3 protein is CASSLGSGTLPSYEQYF. This sequence joins TRBV6-6 and TRBJ2-7; TCRdb names TRBD2, which stays unverified in the absence of DNA. There are 17 residues in the CDR3. Germline loops: CDR1 MNHNY, CDR2 SVGAGI (reference sequence).

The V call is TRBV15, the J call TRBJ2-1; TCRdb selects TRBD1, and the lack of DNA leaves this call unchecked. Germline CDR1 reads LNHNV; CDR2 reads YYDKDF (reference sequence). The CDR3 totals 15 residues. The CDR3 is CATSRVFGEGHEQFF.

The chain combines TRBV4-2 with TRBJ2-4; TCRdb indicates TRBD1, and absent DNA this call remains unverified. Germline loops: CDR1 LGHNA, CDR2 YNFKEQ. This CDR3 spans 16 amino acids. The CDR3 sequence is CASSQDSGHEAYIQYF.

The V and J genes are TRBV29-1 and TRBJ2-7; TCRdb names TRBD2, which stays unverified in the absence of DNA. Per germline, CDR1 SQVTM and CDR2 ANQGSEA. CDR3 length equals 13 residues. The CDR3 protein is CSVGAYGSYEQYF.

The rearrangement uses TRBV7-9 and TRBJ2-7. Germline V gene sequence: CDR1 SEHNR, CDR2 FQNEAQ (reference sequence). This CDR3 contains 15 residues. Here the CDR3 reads CASSLFTGGSYEQYF.

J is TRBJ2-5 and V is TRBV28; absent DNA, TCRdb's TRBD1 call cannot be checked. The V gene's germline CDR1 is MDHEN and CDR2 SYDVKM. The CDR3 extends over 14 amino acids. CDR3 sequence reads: CASSLGEPQETQYF.

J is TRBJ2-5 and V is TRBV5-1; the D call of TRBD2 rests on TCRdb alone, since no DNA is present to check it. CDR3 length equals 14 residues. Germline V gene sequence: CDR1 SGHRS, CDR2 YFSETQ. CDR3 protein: CASSWTSGTETQYF.

The CDR3 loop reads CASGLAGGYEQYF. This chain connects TRBV6-5 to TRBJ2-7; the D call of TRBD2 rests on TCRdb alone, since no DNA is present to check it. Germline V gene data show CDR1 as MNHEY and CDR2 as SVGAGI. The CDR3 has 13 amino acids.

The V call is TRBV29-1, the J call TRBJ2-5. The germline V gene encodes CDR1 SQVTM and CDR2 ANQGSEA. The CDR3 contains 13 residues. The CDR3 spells CSVDVTYQETQYF.

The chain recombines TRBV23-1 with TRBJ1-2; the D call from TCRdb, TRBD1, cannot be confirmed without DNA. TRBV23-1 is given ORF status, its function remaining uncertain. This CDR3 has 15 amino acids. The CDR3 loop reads CASSHLSRKNYGYTF.

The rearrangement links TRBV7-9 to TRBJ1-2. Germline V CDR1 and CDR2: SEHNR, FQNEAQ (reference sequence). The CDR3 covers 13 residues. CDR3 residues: CASSNDANYGYTF. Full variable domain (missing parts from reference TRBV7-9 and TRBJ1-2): DTGVSQNPRHKITKRGQNVTFRCDPISEHNRLYWYRQTLGQGPEFLTYFQNEAQLEKSRLLSDRFSAERPKGSFSTLEIQRTEQGDSAMYLCASSNDANYGYTFGSGTRLTVV.